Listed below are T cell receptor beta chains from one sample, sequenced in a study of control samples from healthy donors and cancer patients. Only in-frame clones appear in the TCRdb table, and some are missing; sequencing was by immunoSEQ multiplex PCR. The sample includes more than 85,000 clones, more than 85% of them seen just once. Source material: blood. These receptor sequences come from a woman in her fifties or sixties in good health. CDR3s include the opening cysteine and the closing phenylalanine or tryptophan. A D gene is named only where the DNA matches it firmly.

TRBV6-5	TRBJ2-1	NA	TGTGCCAGCAGCGCGGACTACAATGAGCAGTTCTTC	CASSADYNEQFF
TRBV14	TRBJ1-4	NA	TGTGCCAGCAGCCAAGACAGGGGCACTAATGAAAAACTGTTTTTT	CASSQDRGTNEKLFF
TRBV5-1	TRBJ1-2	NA	TGCGCCAGCAGCTTGGGATTAGTTTATGGCTACACCTTC	CASSLGLVYGYTF
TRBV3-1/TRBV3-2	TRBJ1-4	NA	TGTGCCAGCAGCCTAAAACAGAGGGACTCCACGTTGGGGTCTAATGAAAAACTGTTTTTT	CASSLKQRDSTLGSNEKLFF
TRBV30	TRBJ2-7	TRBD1	TGTGCCTGGACAAAGGACAGGGGGCAAGAGCAGTACTTC	CAWTKDRGQEQYF
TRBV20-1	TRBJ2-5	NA	TGCAGTGCTAGTGACATAGACGGCGATCGCGCGGAGACCCAGTACTTC	CSASDIDGDRAETQYF
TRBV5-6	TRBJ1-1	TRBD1	TGTGCCAGCAGCTTAAGACAGGGTGGAAACACTGAAGCTTTCTTT	CASSLRQGGNTEAFF
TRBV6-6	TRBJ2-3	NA	TGTGCCAGCACCGCCTACATCAGCACAGATACGCAGTATTTT	CASTAYISTDTQYF
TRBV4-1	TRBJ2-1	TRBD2	TGCGCCAGTAGCGCCGGGACTAGGAGCTCCTACAATGAGCAGTTCTTC	CASSAGTRSSYNEQFF
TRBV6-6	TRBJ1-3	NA	TGTGCCAGCAGAGCTCCAGGGGTTGGAAACACCATATATTTT	CASRAPGVGNTIYF
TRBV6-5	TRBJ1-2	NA	TGTGCCAGCAGTTACCCTGGGACGGATGGCTACACCTTC	CASSYPGTDGYTF
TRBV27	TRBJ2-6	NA	TGTGCCAGCAGCGCAAGCCAGGGGAAAACCAACGTCCTGACTTTC	CASSASQGKTNVLTF
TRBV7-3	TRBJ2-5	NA	TGTGCCAGCAGCTTAACAAGAGGGTCGGAGACCCAGTACTTC	CASSLTRGSETQYF
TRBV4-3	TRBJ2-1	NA	TGCGCCAGCAGCTCAGGGGCTACCCAAGGGTCCTACAATGAGCAGTTCTTC	CASSSGATQGSYNEQFF
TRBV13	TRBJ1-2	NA	TGTGCCAGCAGCTCCCGGGCCGTTGATGGCTACACCTTC	CASSSRAVDGYTF
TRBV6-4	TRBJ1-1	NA	TGTGCCAGCAGTCTGGGGGCAGGCACTGAAGCTTTCTTT	CASSLGAGTEAFF
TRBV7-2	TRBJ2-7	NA	TGTGCCAGCAGCTTTGGGACAAATATCTACGAGCAGTACTTC	CASSFGTNIYEQYF
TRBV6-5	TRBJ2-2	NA	TGTGCCAGCAGTTATATGGGGGTTGACGGGGAGCTGTTTTTT	CASSYMGVDGELFF
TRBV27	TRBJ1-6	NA	TGTGCCAGCAGTTTGAGGGACAATAATTCACCCCTCCACTTT	CASSLRDNNSPLHF